This T cell receptor (beta chain) emerged from a study of T cell responses to AZD1222 COVID-19 vaccine. The table came from immunoSEQ multiplex PCR; TCRdb's copy has only in-frame clones and leaves some out. This table holds approximately 150,000 clones, under 90% found once. With 6 bases clipped from V and 6 bases from J, the junction kept 7 bases outside the gene matches. The CDR3 has 14 residues. Germline assignment: CDR1 MNHEY and CDR2 SMNVEV (reference sequence). The starting material was peripheral blood, obtained 28 days after the second AZD1222 dose. The chain recombines TRBV27 with TRBJ1-5; 8 bases agree with TRBD1. This sequence was found in an adult who received the AZD1222 COVID-19 vaccine. CDR3 DNA sequence: TGTGCCAGCAGCAGAACAGGGGGTAGTCAGCCCCAGCATTTT. Translating it yields CASSRTGGSQPQHF.